This is a list of T cell receptor beta chains from one sample in a study of CD8 T cells in ankylosing spondylitis. TCRdb processed the 5' RACE reads anew with MiXCR; each CDR3 protein has one entry. Of about 7,900 distinct CDR3 sequences listed, under 4% were seen once; the top ten hold over 9.5%. The sample taken for sequencing was blood, either unsorted or a sorted T cell fraction (not recorded which). All receptors derive from a female donor with ankylosing spondylitis or in good health (not recorded which). Each CDR3 is given with its conserved first and last residue. The D gene is left open where the match is weak. Some rows have no size entry. The others give once, few or many, or a class for an expanded clone.

.	TRBV9	TRBJ1-6	medium-sized	TGTGCCAGCAGCGGAACAGGGCATTCACCCCTCCACTTT	CASSGTGHSPLHF
.	TRBV7-9	TRBJ1-5	medium-sized	TGTGCCAGCAGCCTCCGGGATCCTAGCAATCAGCCCCAGCATTTT	CASSLRDPSNQPQHF
.	TRBV9	TRBJ1-1	few	TGTGCCAGCAGCGGGCACACAGGGCCTAGGGGATGGACTGAAGCTTTCTTT	CASSGHTGPRGWTEAFF
.	TRBV9	TRBJ2-6	.	TGTGCCAGCAGCGTGAACAGGGTTCACTCTGGGGCCAACGTCCTGACTTTC	CASSVNRVHSGANVLTF
TRBD2	TRBV9	TRBJ2-2	many	TGTGCCAGCAGCGTAGGCGGGGGGAGGTCCGGGGAGCTGTTTTTT	CASSVGGGRSGELFF
.	TRBV3-1	TRBJ2-2	.	TGTGCCAGCAGCCAAGATCACCCCCCAGGGATGCAGGACACCGGGGAGCTGTTTTTT	CASSQDHPPGMQDTGELFF
.	TRBV9	TRBJ2-1	.	TGTGCCAGCAGCACCCGCTACAATGAGCAGTTCTTC	CASSTRYNEQFF
TRBD2	TRBV9	TRBJ2-1	.	TGTGCCAGCAGCGTAGTGGGACTAGCCTACAATGAGCAGTTCTTC	CASSVVGLAYNEQFF
.	TRBV9	TRBJ2-7	many	TGTGCCAGCAGCGTAGTTGGGGGGCCCTCCTACGAGCAGTACTTC	CASSVVGGPSYEQYF
.	TRBV9	TRBJ2-1	many	TGTGCCAGCAGCCCCCGGGACACCCAGGGCAATGAGCAGTTCTTC	CASSPRDTQGNEQFF
.	TRBV21-1	TRBJ2-5	many	TGTGCCAGAAATAGGACTAGCGGGACCCAAGAGACCCAGTACTTC	CARNRTSGTQETQYF
TRBD2	TRBV9	TRBJ2-1	medium-sized	TGTGCCAGCAACCCACTAGCGGGGAATGAGCAGTTCTTC	CASNPLAGNEQFF
TRBD2	TRBV9	TRBJ2-3	medium-sized	TGTGCCAGCAGCGTGAGCCTGGGACTAGCCTCCGTGGATACGCAGTATTTT	CASSVSLGLASVDTQYF